One TCR beta chain is described in this entry. The CDR3 length is 14 residues. CDR1 and CDR2 from the germline V gene are SGHRS and YFSETQ. UMIs incorporating a 6-nucleotide sample barcode were appended by means of template switching. TCRdb re-called the 5' RACE reads and gives one entry per CDR3 protein, without DNA. This repertoire includes around 370,000 distinct CDR3 sequences. These data belong to a study of monozygotic twins with inflammatory bowel disease. The receptor's source is a human donor with ulcerative colitis or Crohn's disease, or a healthy co-twin of an affected twin (not recorded which). The rearrangement joins TRBV5-1 to TRBJ2-7; TCRdb designates TRBD1, a call that cannot be tested without DNA. What was sequenced was blood. The CDR3 protein is CASSRAGSADEQYF.